Following are 2 T cell receptor beta chains from one sample sequenced in a study of cytomegalovirus exposure and HLA in healthy donors. PCR involved 60 Vbeta and 13 Jbeta primers. TCRdb's table, derived via immunoSEQ multiplex PCR, lists solely in-frame clones and lacks some. The table lists around 180,000 clones, 84% of them singletons. Input material: PBMCs. The origin of the receptors is a girl aged 5 to 17 in good health and CMV-seropositive.

The genes are TRBV15 and TRBJ1-5; the D is unclear. The germline V gene has CDR1 LNHNV and CDR2 YYDKDF (reference sequence). Trimming left V 3 bases short and J 1 base short, with 13 bases between. The CDR3 has 16 residues. DNA for the CDR3: TGTGCCACCAGCAGCACGAGAATGTTGAGCAATCAGCCCCAGCATTTT. Its translation is CATSSTRMLSNQPQHF. The complete variable domain, with remaining parts taken from reference TRBV15 and TRBJ1-5, reads DAMVIQNPRYQVTQFGKPVTLSCSQTLNHNVMYWYQQKSSQAPKLLFHYYDKDFNNEADTPDNFQSRRPNTSFCFLDIRSPGLGDTAMYLCATSSTRMLSNQPQHFGDGTRLSIL.

The chain joins TRBV2 to TRBJ2-5, with 10 bases fitting TRBD2. Germline-derived CDR1 and CDR2 are SNHLY and FYNNEI. The V gene end was trimmed by 7 bases and the J gene end by 3 bases; junction bases not matched to a gene: 11. The CDR3 has 16 residues. The CDR3 DNA sequence: TGTGCCAGCAAGCGTGCGCTAGCGGGGGTGAAAGAGACCCAGTACTTC. Amino acids: CASKRALAGVKETQYF.